The 21 T cell receptor beta chains given below trace back to one sample, sequenced in a study of shared clonotypes between healthy human individuals. Libraries were prepared by immunoSEQ multiplex PCR; TCRdb keeps only in-frame clonotypes and omits some of them. The table has hundreds of thousands of clones, 55% to 85% seen once; the top ten hold about 1.8%. The sequencing sample was made of memory CD4+ T cells sorted from blood. The subset: CD45RA-negative fraction. These receptor sequences come from a woman in her 30s in good health.

The chain is built from TRBV7-9 and TRBJ2-1; D might be TRBD2 (5 bases). The CDR3 covers 15 residues. The germline V gene has CDR1 SEHNR and CDR2 FQNEAQ (reference sequence). V lost 5 bases and J lost 2, with 13 bases in between. The CDR3 loop reads CASSPLRVAYNEQFF. The DNA of the CDR3 is TGTGCCAGCAGCCCTCTGAGGGTGGCCTACAATGAGCAGTTCTTC.

The CDR3, as DNA: TGTGCCAGCAGCCAAATGACAGACCGATCATCCTACGAGCAGTACTTC. This sequence encodes CASSQMTDRSSYEQYF. J is TRBJ2-7 and V is TRBV14; D is perhaps TRBD1 (5 bases). The V and J ends lost 2 bases and 1 base respectively, with 15 bases between them. CDR1 is SGHDN, CDR2 FVKESK, per germline. The CDR3 has 16 residues.

This chain joins TRBV7-8 and TRBJ2-1, with TRBD2 as a possible D gene (6 bases). The CDR3 totals 16 residues. Germline values: CDR1 SGHVS, CDR2 FQNEAQ. Trimming removed 5 bases from V and 2 bases from J, with 16 bases in between. The CDR3 bases are TGTGCCAGCAGCCGGGTAGCGGCTCCCACCTACAATGAGCAGTTCTTC. It specifies CASSRVAAPTYNEQFF.

Comments on this clone: Other DNA sequences in the sample encode the same CDR3. This chain links TRBV29-1 with TRBJ1-5; 9 positions match TRBD1. The germline CDR1 and CDR2 sequences are SQVTM and ANQGSEA. The CDR3 covers 13 residues. The V and J ends lost 4 bases and 7 bases, in that order; junction bases with no gene match: 5. CDR3 amino acids: CSVGDRVNQPQHF. CDR3 DNA: TGCAGCGTTGGGGACAGGGTGAACCAGCCCCAGCATTTT.

The rearrangement uses TRBV11-2 and TRBJ2-7; 9 bases are a match to TRBD2. V was pared by 5 bases and J by 3 bases, with 11 bases of the junction left unmatched. Germline CDR1 is SGHAT and CDR2 is FQNNGV. The CDR3 runs 16 residues. Written as DNA, the CDR3 is TGTGCCAGCAGCCCCACGGGGCTAGCGGGACGCTACGAGCAGTACTTC. Translated: CASSPTGLAGRYEQYF.

This chain uses TRBV18 with TRBJ2-2; D may be TRBD1 (6 bases). CDR1 is KGHSH, CDR2 LQKENI, per germline. The V and J ends lost 1 base and 0 bases respectively, with 9 bases between them. CDR3 length: 16 residues. CDR3 sequence reads: CASSPLDRPNTGELFF. Here the CDR3 DNA reads TGTGCCAGCTCACCACTCGACAGGCCGAACACCGGGGAGCTGTTTTTT.

V and J are TRBV28 and TRBJ2-1; D gene ambiguous. The CDR3 has 15 amino acids. Germline loops: CDR1 MDHEN, CDR2 SYDVKM. V lost 4 bases, J lost 6 bases, and 16 bases lay in between. Written as DNA, the CDR3 is TGTGCCAGCAGTTACCTTTCCGGACCGCTCAATGAGCAGTTCTTC. Protein product: CASSYLSGPLNEQFF.

This clone has just a few counts. The V and J genes are TRBV10-2 and TRBJ1-4; unclear D gene. Germline loops: CDR1 WSHSY, CDR2 SAAADI. The CDR3 runs to 16 residues. The V and J ends lost 3 bases and 0 bases respectively, with 11 bases between them. The CDR3 loop reads CASSDPHTATNEKLFF. Here the CDR3 DNA reads TGCGCCAGCAGTGACCCTCACACCGCAACTAATGAAAAACTGTTTTTT.

A single count supports this clone. The chain carries TRBV7-8 and TRBJ1-4, with TRBD1 matching over 7 bases. The CDR3 spans 15 residues. Trimming removed 0 bases from V and 8 bases from J; junction bases left unmatched: 6. Germline CDR1 reads SGHVS; CDR2 reads FQNEAQ. CDR3 DNA: TGTGCCAGCAGCTTAGCGGGAGGGGGCCGGGAAAAACTGTTTTTT. Translating it yields CASSLAGGGREKLFF.

This chain uses TRBV11-2 with TRBJ2-1; TRBD2 agrees at 11 bases. V was pared by 6 bases and J by 4 bases, with 5 bases of the junction left unmatched. Germline V CDR1 and CDR2: SGHAT, FQNNGV. This CDR3 has 15 amino acids. The CDR3 loop reads CASRRTSGRYNEQFF. CDR3 DNA sequence: TGTGCCAGCAGACGAACTAGCGGGAGATACAATGAGCAGTTCTTC.

J is TRBJ2-5 and V is TRBV5-4, with 10 bases fitting TRBD1. The CDR3 runs 14 residues. In germline, CDR1 is SGHNT, CDR2 YYREEE (reference sequence). The V and J ends lost 4 bases and 12 bases, in that order; junction bases with no gene match: 12. CDR3 in DNA: TGTGCCAGCAGCCAACGGGACAGGGGCTTTAAAGAGTACTTC. As protein: CASSQRDRGFKEYF.

The chain couples TRBV19 to TRBJ2-2, with a weak D call TRBD2 (6 bases). V shed 1 base and J shed 3 bases, with 18 bases lying between them. From germline, CDR1 is LNHDA and CDR2 SQIVND (reference sequence). The CDR3 extends over 18 amino acids. CDR3 amino acids: CASSIAPGSSVYTGELFF. CDR3 DNA: TGTGCCAGTAGTATAGCCCCCGGGAGTAGCGTGTACACCGGGGAGCTGTTTTTT.

This chain links TRBV29-1 with TRBJ2-3, with D possibly matching TRBD2 (6 bases). The length of the CDR3 is 11 residues. CDR1 is SQVTM and CDR2 is ANQGSEA in the germline V gene. V was cut by 6 bases and J by 5 bases, with 9 bases left in between. The CDR3 here is CSVEEGDTQYF. In DNA form, the CDR3 reads TGCAGCGTGGAGGAGGGAGATACGCAGTATTTT.

The chain joins TRBV11-3 to TRBJ2-4; 7 positions match TRBD2. CDR1 is SGHNT, CDR2 YENEEA, per germline. V was pared by 5 bases and J by 3 bases, with 7 bases of the junction left unmatched. The CDR3 totals 15 residues. The CDR3 loop reads CASSPGAGVKNIQYF. The CDR3 nucleotides read TGTGCCAGCAGCCCAGGCGCGGGGGTCAAAAACATTCAGTACTTC.

The CDR3 here is CASSFRGREPQHF. The CDR3 nucleotides are TGTGCCAGCAGTTTCAGGGGGCGGGAGCCCCAGCATTTT. V is TRBV28 and J is TRBJ1-5; 8 bases align to TRBD1. Germline V gene sequence: CDR1 MDHEN, CDR2 SYDVKM. The ends lost 3 bases at V and 8 bases at J; junction bases unmatched: 3. The CDR3 contains 13 residues.

The chain recombines TRBV5-1 with TRBJ2-7; weak D call: TRBD2 (6 bases). Germline V gives CDR1 SGHRS, CDR2 YFSETQ. This CDR3 spans 14 amino acids. Deletions cut 3 bases from V and 7 bases from J, with 17 bases between. CDR3 loop: CASSSTPGVWEQYF. The CDR3 region has the DNA TGCGCCAGCAGCTCCACACCGGGGGTGTGGGAGCAGTACTTC.

J is TRBJ1-2 and V is TRBV7-6; D remains unclear. V lost 6 bases and J 8 bases, leaving 16 bases between the germline ends. This CDR3 is 13 amino acids long. From germline, CDR1 is SGHVS and CDR2 FNYEAQ. The CDR3 reads CASSPREKEGYTF. In DNA form, the CDR3 reads TGTGCCAGCAGTCCCCGGGAGAAAGAAGGCTACACCTTC.

This clone has only a few counts. The J gene is TRBJ1-2, the V gene TRBV2; no clear D. The length of the CDR3 is 13 residues. Trimming cost V 3 bases and J 7 bases, with 12 bases left between them. The germline CDR1 and CDR2 sequences are SNHLY and FYNNEI. CDR3 sequence reads: CASSESQVAGYTF. CDR3 sequence (DNA): TGTGCCAGCAGTGAGAGTCAGGTGGCTGGCTACACCTTC.

The CDR3, as DNA: TGTGCCAGCAGCACCCCTACAGATACGCAGTATTTT. This codes for CASSTPTDTQYF. The rearrangement links TRBV5-4 to TRBJ2-3, with D hard to call. The CDR3 is 12 residues long. The ends were cut back, 4 bases at V and 3 bases at J, with 6 bases in the middle. Germline values: CDR1 SGHNT, CDR2 YYREEE (reference sequence).

The chain is built from TRBV28 and TRBJ2-5; D gene unclear. The CDR3 sequence is 15 residues long. Trimming took 1 base from V and 5 from J, leaving 14 bases between them. Germline V gene data show CDR1 as MDHEN and CDR2 as SYDVKM. CDR3 in amino acids: CASSLLAARKETQYF. CDR3 nucleotide sequence: TGTGCCAGCAGTTTATTGGCGGCCCGGAAGGAGACCCAGTACTTC.

CDR3 sequence reads: CASSPPGPDPGEQYF. CDR3 nucleotide sequence: TGTGCCAGCAGTCCCCCGGGGCCCGACCCAGGCGAGCAGTACTTC. The J gene is TRBJ2-7, the V gene TRBV28, with D perhaps TRBD1 or TRBD2 (5 bases each). Trimming took 5 bases from V and 6 from J, leaving 20 bases between them. Germline assignment: CDR1 MDHEN and CDR2 SYDVKM. The CDR3 length is 15 residues.